This T cell receptor beta chain was retrieved from a study of cytomegalovirus exposure and HLA in healthy donors. Remarks on this clone: Its cognate antigen is unknown.

PCR involved 60 Vbeta and 13 Jbeta primers. Here immunoSEQ multiplex PCR was the method, and the copy in TCRdb shows in-frame clones only, minus some. The data hold around 61,000 clones, with 70% to 90% observed a single time. General study findings and limits: The investigators catalogued some 160 TCR beta chains as cytomegalovirus-associated. Most of the TCR beta V segments (in an earlier analysis) were productive either about 87% or about 30% of the time.

Trimming cost V 0 bases and J 3 bases; bases outside gene matches: 5. CDR1 and CDR2 from the germline V gene are SGHTA and FQGTGA. The CDR3 consists of 17 residues. Sequencing was done on a sample of PBMCs. The chain recombines TRBV7-3 with TRBJ2-2; 9 bases match TRBD2. This TCR came from a man aged 25-45 years in good health and CMV-seropositive. The CDR3 bases are TGTGCCAGCAGCTTAACGTTTGCGGGAGGGGACACCGGGGAGCTGTTTTTT. Its translation is CASSLTFAGGDTGELFF.